A selection of T cell receptor beta chains follows, all from one sample in a study of control samples from healthy donors and cancer patients. Only in-frame clones appear in the TCRdb table, and some are missing; sequencing was by immunoSEQ multiplex PCR. The sample holds about 130,000 clones, about 92% seen once. Sequenced: blood. These receptors were taken from a woman aged 50 to 65 in good health. CDR3s include the opening cysteine and the closing phenylalanine or tryptophan. A D gene is named only where the DNA matches it firmly. Expanded clones are given a class, and other clones once, few, many or no size at all.

>TRBJ2-2|TRBV5-1|many|.
CASSLESGPNTGELFF
TGCGCCAGCAGCTTGGAAAGCGGACCGAACACCGGGGAGCTGTTTTTT
>TRBJ2-6|TRBV6-4|.|TRBD1
CASSPKQGSEGANVLTF
TGTGCCAGCAGCCCAAAACAGGGGTCGGAAGGGGCCAACGTCCTGACTTTC
>TRBJ1-4|TRBV2|.|.
CASSPRTVSEKLFF
TGTGCCAGCAGTCCACGGACAGTCAGTGAAAAACTGTTTTTT
>TRBJ1-2|TRBV29-1|.|TRBD1
CSSRGGDSGNYGYTF
TGCAGCTCCCGGGGGGGGGACAGCGGGAACTATGGCTACACCTTC
>TRBJ2-7|TRBV12-3/TRBV12-4|.|.
CASSFSPYEQYF
TGTGCCAGCAGTTTTAGTCCCTACGAGCAGTACTTC
>TRBJ2-7|TRBV29-1|.|.
CSVVGGVREQYF
TGCAGCGTTGTCGGGGGTGTACGCGAGCAGTACTTC
>TRBJ1-1|TRBV11-1|.|TRBD1
CASSLGQGANTEAFF
TGTGCCAGCAGCTTAGGACAGGGGGCGAACACTGAAGCTTTCTTT
>TRBJ2-2|TRBV25-1|.|TRBD2
CASSPGGAGELFF
TGTGCCAGCAGTCCGGGGGGTGCCGGGGAGCTGTTTTTT
>TRBJ1-1|TRBV5-6|.|.
CASSLGRSNTEAFF
TGTGCCAGCAGCCTTGGACGGTCGAACACTGAAGCTTTCTTT
>TRBJ1-4|TRBV30|once|.
CAWKADSLFF
TGTGCCTGGAAGGCGGACAGTTTGTTTTTT
>TRBJ1-4|TRBV15|.|.
CATSRLRADNEKLFF
TGTGCCACCAGCAGATTGAGGGCAGATAATGAAAAACTGTTTTTT
>TRBJ2-3|TRBV13|.|.
CASSFRQGEDTQYF
TGTGCCAGCAGCTTCCGCCAGGGTGAAGATACGCAGTATTTT
>TRBJ2-7|TRBV28|.|.
CASSVAGASDYEQYF
TGTGCCAGCAGTGTCGCTGGGGCATCCGACTACGAGCAGTACTTC
>TRBJ2-3|TRBV18|once|TRBD2
CASSPPAQRETDTQYF
TGTGCCAGCTCACCACCCGCCCAGCGGGAGACAGATACGCAGTATTTT
>TRBJ1-2|TRBV7-9|.|TRBD1
CASSYRTGGDGYTF
TGTGCCAGCAGCTACCGGACAGGGGGTGATGGCTACACCTTC
>TRBJ1-4|TRBV27|.|.
CASGMASTNEKLFF
TGTGCCAGCGGCATGGCATCTACTAATGAAAAACTGTTTTTT
>TRBJ1-1|TRBV25-1|.|.
CASSLQGNTEAFF
TGTGCCAGCAGTTTACAGGGCAACACTGAAGCTTTCTTT
>TRBJ2-1|TRBV5-4|.|.
CASSSGTSYNEQFF
TGTGCCAGCAGCTCCGGGACCTCTTACAATGAGCAGTTCTTC